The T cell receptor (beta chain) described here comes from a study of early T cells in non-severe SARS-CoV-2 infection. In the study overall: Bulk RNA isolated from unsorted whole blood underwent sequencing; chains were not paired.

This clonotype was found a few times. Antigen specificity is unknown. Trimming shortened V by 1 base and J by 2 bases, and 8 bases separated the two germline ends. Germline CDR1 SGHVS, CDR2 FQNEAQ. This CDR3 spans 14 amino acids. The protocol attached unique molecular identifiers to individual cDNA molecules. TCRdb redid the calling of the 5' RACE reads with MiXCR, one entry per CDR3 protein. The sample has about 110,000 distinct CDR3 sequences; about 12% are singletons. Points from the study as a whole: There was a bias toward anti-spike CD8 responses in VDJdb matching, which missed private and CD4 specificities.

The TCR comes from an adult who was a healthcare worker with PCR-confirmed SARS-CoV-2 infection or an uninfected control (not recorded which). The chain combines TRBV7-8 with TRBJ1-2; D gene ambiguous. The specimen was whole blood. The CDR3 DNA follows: TGTGCCAGCAGCTTAGGGGTGCGGAACTATGGCTACACCTTC. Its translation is CASSLGVRNYGYTF.